The T cell receptor beta chain under discussion was sequenced for a study of response to subunit inactivated influenza vaccine. Study-wide results and limits: New T cells are recruited in small numbers by each seasonal influenza vaccination, according to the authors' suggestion.

A few counts support this clonotype. The antigen is not known. An end of the junction differs from the germline gene, which may be a read error. TCRdb re-analysed the RT-PCR reads in MiXCR, keeping a single row per CDR3 protein. The table has about 620,000 distinct CDR3 sequences, around 11% seen once. The germline V gene encodes CDR1 SSHAT and CDR2 FNYEAQ (reference sequence). The CDR3 is made up of 15 amino acids. The clonotype was recovered from a man aged 50 or older who received an inactivated influenza vaccine. The sample consisted of PBMCs from blood, taken on the day of vaccination. The chain uses TRBV7-7 and TRBJ2-1; the D gene is possibly TRBD1 (5 bases). CDR3 sequence: CASSPRAAIYNEQFF. The DNA for the CDR3 is TGTGCTAGCAGCCCCAGGGCTGCCATTTACAATGAGCAGTTCTTC.